What follows is one T cell receptor (beta chain) and its context. PBMCs numbering at least 6.5 million were isolated per sample. The sample originates from a study of blood T cells in healthy people across ages. Alongside a J-beta primer mix, a sample-barcoded 5' primer served in a second PCR lasting roughly 7 to 11 cycles. From the 5' RACE reads, TCRdb called clonotypes with MiXCR, one entry per CDR3 protein. The sample contains 650,000 to 700,000 distinct CDR3 sequences, around 50% of which appear only once. This receptor was obtained from a woman of 80 years or more in good health. The sample comprised blood.

CDR3 residues: CASSEATGIGEKLFF. CDR3 DNA: TGTGCCAGCAGTGAAGCGACAGGGATCGGTGAAAAACTGTTTTTT. The V call is TRBV2, the J call TRBJ1-4; 7 bases line up with TRBD1. The germline CDR1 and CDR2 sequences are SNHLY and FYNNEI. The CDR3 is made up of 15 amino acids. V was pared by 0 bases and J by 7 bases, with 5 bases of the junction left unmatched.